Below, 6 T cell receptor beta chains from the same sample are listed, as sequenced in a study of CD8 T cells in Susac syndrome. An amount of RNA that ranged from roughly 0.5 to 1 ug was reverse transcribed with random hexamers. TCRdb redid the calling of the immunoSEQ multiplex PCR reads with MiXCR, one entry per CDR3 protein. The table has around 300,000 distinct CDR3 sequences, approximately 85% seen once; the top ten hold around 0.2%. The sequencing input was CD8+ T cells from PBMCs. These receptors were taken from a human donor with multiple sclerosis.

This clonotype was seen only once. The gene calls are TRBV7-9 and TRBJ2-5; 10 bases match TRBD1. The CDR3 covers 18 residues. The V gene end was trimmed by 5 bases and the J gene end by 1 base; junction bases not matched to a gene: 13. Germline CDR1 and CDR2: SEHNR and FQNEAQ (reference sequence). CDR3 residues: CASSLPRDRGSGQETQYF. The CDR3 DNA reads TGTGCCAGCAGCCTCCCCCGGGACAGGGGCTCGGGCCAAGAGACCCAGTACTTC.

The J gene is TRBJ2-3, the V gene TRBV4-2, with D maybe TRBD2 (6 bases). The CDR3 is 16 residues long. V shed 3 bases and J shed 6 bases, with 19 bases lying between them. The germline V gene encodes CDR1 LGHNA and CDR2 YNFKEQ. The CDR3 coding sequence is TGTGCCAGCAGCCAGCGAGGACTAACCTCGCGGGATACGCAGTATTTT. Translation gives CASSQRGLTSRDTQYF.

This clonotype was recorded a few times. This rearrangement joins TRBV6-2 or TRBV6-3 to TRBJ2-7; unclear D gene. V was shortened by 5 bases and J by 2 bases, with 10 bases between the two germline ends. The CDR3 is 13 amino acids. Germline V gene data show CDR1 as MNHEY and CDR2 as SVGEGT. CDR3 bases: TGTGCCAGCAGTCTCCTTTTCGCCTACGAGCAGTACTTC. This codes for CASSLLFAYEQYF.

V usage is TRBV7-6 and J usage is TRBJ2-3; TRBD2 agrees at 8 bases. CDR1 and CDR2 from the germline V gene are SGHVS and FNYEAQ. The CDR3 is made up of 20 amino acids. The J segment lost 2 bases and the V segment lost 1 base, leaving 17 bases of the junction unmatched. The CDR3 region has the DNA TGTGCCAGCAGCTTAGAACGGGAGCGGGAGATCCTTTCCTCCACAGATACGCAGTATTTT. Its protein is CASSLEREREILSSTDTQYF.

This clonotype has more than one count but fewer than ten. The J gene is TRBJ2-7, the V gene TRBV4-1; no reliable D call. CDR1 and CDR2 from the germline V gene are MGHRA and YSYEKL. This CDR3 has 15 residues. With 1 base removed from V and 5 bases from J, the gap between germline ends came to 15 bases. CDR3 loop: CASSQGSGRLHEQYF. CDR3 bases: TGCGCCAGCAGCCAAGGGTCCGGACGGCTCCACGAGCAGTACTTC.

The chain links TRBV4-3 to TRBJ2-3; D is undetermined. V was clipped by 0 bases and J by 0 bases, with 13 bases between them. The CDR3 runs to 17 residues. The germline V gene has CDR1 LGHNA and CDR2 YSLEER. The CDR3 DNA sequence: TGCGCCAGCAGCCAAGATTTGAGGATTTTTAGCACAGATACGCAGTATTTT. Protein product: CASSQDLRIFSTDTQYF.